A single sample gave rise to the 5 T cell receptor beta chains below, sequenced in a study of regulatory T cells in long-lasting Graves disease. Time point specified: persistent/refractory GD, antithyroid drugs over 5 years with positive TRAb. Scientists built the TCR library using RNA that was extracted from PBMCs. Construction of TCR beta libraries relied on iRepertoire HTBI primers and on Arm-PCR targeting CDR3 regions. TCRdb recomputed calls from the multiplex PCR reads with MiXCR, one row per CDR3 protein. The sample has a few hundred thousand distinct CDR3 sequences; about 20% are singletons. The sequences come from peripheral blood mononuclear cells (PBMCs), collected when the disease was refractory, from a patient treated with antithyroid drugs. The source of these receptors is a female donor with Graves disease.

This clonotype was counted a few times. The V and J genes are TRBV20-1 and TRBJ2-3; 11 nucleotides match TRBD2. This CDR3 region has 12 residues. The germline V gene has CDR1 DFQATT and CDR2 SNEGSKA (reference sequence). CDR3 bases: TGCAGACTAGCGGGGGACACAGATACGCAGTATTTT. It translates to CRLAGDTDTQYF.

This chain connects TRBV2 to TRBJ2-7; 12 bases are shared with TRBD1. Germline CDR1 is SNHLY and CDR2 is FYNNEI. This CDR3 spans 14 amino acids. The V and J ends lost 7 bases and 3 bases, in that order; junction bases with no gene match: 4. CDR3 sequence reads: CASKGTGGNYEQYF. The CDR3 DNA is TGTGCCAGCAAAGGGACAGGGGGCAACTACGAGCAGTACTTC.

This clonotype was observed at least ten times. The chain carries TRBV20-1 and TRBJ1-1, with TRBD1 as a possible D gene (6 bases). Germline V gene sequence: CDR1 DFQATT, CDR2 SNEGSKA (reference sequence). Trimming left V 1 base short and J 3 bases short, with 15 bases between. This CDR3 contains 15 residues. CDR3 region: CSARARGGSYTEAFF. The CDR3 bases are TGCAGTGCTAGAGCCCGAGGGGGAAGTTACACTGAAGCTTTCTTT.

The chain combines TRBV28 with TRBJ2-7, with D perhaps TRBD2 (7 bases). This CDR3 is 14 amino acids long. Between the trimmed V and J ends, which lost 8 bases and 0 bases, there was a span of 14 bases. Germline V gene lookup returns CDR1 MDHEN and CDR2 SYDVKM. The CDR3 sequence: CASRGGGLSYEQYF. CDR3 nucleotide sequence: TGTGCCAGCCGTGGGGGGGGCCTCTCCTACGAGCAGTACTTC.

This clonotype was counted only a few times. The chain employs TRBV5-5 and TRBJ2-2; 8 bases agree with TRBD1. Germline trimming cut 4 bases from V and 4 bases from J; bases unmatched to any gene: 3. Germline-derived CDR1 and CDR2 are SGHKS and YYEKEE (reference sequence). The CDR3 sequence is 14 residues long. The CDR3 DNA follows: TGTGCCAGCAGCATGGACAGGGTCACCGGGGAGCTGTTTTTT. Protein sequence: CASSMDRVTGELFF. Full variable domain (remainder filled in from reference TRBV5-5 and TRBJ2-2): DAGVTQSPTHLIKTRGQQVTLRCSPISGHKSVSWYQQVLGQGPQFIFQYYEKEERGRGNFPDRFSARQFPNYSSELNVNALLLGDSALYLCASSMDRVTGELFFGEGSRLTVL.